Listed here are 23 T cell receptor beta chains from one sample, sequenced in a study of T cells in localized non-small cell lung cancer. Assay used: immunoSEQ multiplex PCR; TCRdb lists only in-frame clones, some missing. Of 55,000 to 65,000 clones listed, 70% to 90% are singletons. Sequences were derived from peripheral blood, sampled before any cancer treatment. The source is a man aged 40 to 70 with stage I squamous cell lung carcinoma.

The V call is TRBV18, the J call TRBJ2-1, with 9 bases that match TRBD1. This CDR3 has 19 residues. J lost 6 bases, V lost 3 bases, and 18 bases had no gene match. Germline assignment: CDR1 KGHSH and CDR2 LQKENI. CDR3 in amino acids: CASSPSGQGNKSLRNEQFF. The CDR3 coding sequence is TGTGCCAGCTCACCGTCGGGACAGGGCAACAAATCTCTCCGCAATGAGCAGTTCTTC.

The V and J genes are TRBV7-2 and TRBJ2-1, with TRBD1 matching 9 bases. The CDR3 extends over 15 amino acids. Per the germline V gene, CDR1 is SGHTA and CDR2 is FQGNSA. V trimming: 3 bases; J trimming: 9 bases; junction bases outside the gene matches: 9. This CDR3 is CASSFNPGQGGEQFF. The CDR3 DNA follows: TGTGCCAGCAGCTTCAATCCGGGACAGGGAGGTGAGCAGTTCTTC. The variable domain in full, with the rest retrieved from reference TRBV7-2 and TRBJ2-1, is GAGVSQSPSNKVTEKGKDVELRCDPISGHTALYWYRQSLGQGLEFLIYFQGNSAPDKSGLPSDRFSAERTGGSVSTLTIQRTQQEDSAVYLCASSFNPGQGGEQFFGPGTRLTVL.

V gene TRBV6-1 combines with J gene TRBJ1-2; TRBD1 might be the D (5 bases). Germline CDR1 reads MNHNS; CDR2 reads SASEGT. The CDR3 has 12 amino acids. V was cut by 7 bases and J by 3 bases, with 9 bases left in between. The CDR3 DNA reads TGTGCCAGCATCAGGGCAGACTATGGCTACACCTTC. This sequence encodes CASIRADYGYTF.

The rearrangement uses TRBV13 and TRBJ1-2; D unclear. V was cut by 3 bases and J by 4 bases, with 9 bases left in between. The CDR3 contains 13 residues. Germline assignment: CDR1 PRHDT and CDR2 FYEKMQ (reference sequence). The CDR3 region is CASSFGGLYGYTF. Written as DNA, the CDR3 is TGTGCCAGCAGCTTCGGAGGCCTCTATGGCTACACCTTC.

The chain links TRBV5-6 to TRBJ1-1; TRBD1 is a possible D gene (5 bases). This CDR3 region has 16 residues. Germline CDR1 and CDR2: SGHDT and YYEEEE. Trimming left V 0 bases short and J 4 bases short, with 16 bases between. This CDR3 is CASSLGFQGSGTEAFF. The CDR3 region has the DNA TGTGCCAGCAGCTTGGGTTTCCAGGGTTCGGGCACTGAAGCTTTCTTT.

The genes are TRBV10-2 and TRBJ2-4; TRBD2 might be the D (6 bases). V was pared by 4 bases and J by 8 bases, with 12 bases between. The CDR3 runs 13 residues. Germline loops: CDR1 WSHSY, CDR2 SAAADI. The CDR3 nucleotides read TGCGCCAGCAGTGCTGGGGGGATGGACATTCAGTACTTC. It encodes CASSAGGMDIQYF.

The CDR3, as DNA: TGTGCCAGCAGCTTGGCCAACGGGAACACTGAAGCTTTCTTT. Translation gives CASSLANGNTEAFF. The rearrangement joins TRBV5-4 to TRBJ1-1; no firm D call. CDR3 length: 14 residues. The germline V and J ends were trimmed by 0 bases and 1 base, with 7 bases remaining between them. The V gene's germline CDR1 is SGHNT and CDR2 YYREEE (reference sequence).

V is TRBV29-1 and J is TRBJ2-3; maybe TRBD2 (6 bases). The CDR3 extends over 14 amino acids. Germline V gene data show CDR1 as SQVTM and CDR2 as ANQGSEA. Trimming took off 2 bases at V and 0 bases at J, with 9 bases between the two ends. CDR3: CSVELASSTDTQYF. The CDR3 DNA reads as TGCAGCGTTGAACTAGCGTCTAGCACAGATACGCAGTATTTT.

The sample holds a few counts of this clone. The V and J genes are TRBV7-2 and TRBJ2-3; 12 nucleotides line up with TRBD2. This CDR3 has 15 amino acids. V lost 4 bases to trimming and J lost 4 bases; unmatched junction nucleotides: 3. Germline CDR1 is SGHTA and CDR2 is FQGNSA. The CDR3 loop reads CASSSRLAGADTQYF. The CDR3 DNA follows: TGTGCCAGCAGCTCAAGACTAGCGGGAGCAGATACGCAGTATTTT.

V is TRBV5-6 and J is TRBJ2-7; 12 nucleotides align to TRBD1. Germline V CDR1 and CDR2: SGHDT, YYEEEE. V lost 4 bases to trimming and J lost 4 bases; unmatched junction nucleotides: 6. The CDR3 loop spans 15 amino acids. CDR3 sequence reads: CASSHGTGGGYEQYF. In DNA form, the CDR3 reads TGTGCCAGCAGCCATGGGACAGGGGGCGGGTACGAGCAGTACTTC.

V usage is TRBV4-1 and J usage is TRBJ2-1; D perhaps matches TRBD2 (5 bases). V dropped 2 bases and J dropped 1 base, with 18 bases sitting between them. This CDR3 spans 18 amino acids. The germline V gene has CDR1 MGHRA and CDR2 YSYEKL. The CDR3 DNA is TGCGCCAGCAGCCAAATGGTGGTTGGAGGCGGGTCCTACAATGAGCAGTTCTTC. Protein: CASSQMVVGGGSYNEQFF.

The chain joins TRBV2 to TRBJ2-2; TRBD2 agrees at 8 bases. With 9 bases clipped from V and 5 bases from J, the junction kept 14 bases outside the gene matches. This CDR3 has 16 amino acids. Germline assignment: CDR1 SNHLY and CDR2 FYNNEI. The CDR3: CARSGQAGGGTGELFF. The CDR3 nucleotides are TGTGCCAGATCGGGGCAGGCGGGAGGAGGGACCGGGGAGCTGTTTTTT.

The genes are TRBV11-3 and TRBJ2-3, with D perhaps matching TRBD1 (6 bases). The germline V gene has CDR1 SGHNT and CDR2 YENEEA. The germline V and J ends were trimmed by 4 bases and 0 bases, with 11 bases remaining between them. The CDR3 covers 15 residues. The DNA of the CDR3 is TGTGCCAGCAGCTATGGACAGACTAGCACAGATACGCAGTATTTT. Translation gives CASSYGQTSTDTQYF.

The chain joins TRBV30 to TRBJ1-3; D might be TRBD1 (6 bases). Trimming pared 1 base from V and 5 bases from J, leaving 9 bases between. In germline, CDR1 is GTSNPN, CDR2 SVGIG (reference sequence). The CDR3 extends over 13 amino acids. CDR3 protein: CAWSAGHRNTIYF. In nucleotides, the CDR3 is TGTGCCTGGAGTGCGGGACACCGAAACACCATATATTTT. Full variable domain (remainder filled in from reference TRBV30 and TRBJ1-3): SQTIHQWPATLVQPVGSPLSLECTVEGTSNPNLYWYRQAAGRGLQLLFYSVGIGQISSEVPQNLSASRPQDRQFILSSKKLLLSDSGFYLCAWSAGHRNTIYFGEGSWLTVV.

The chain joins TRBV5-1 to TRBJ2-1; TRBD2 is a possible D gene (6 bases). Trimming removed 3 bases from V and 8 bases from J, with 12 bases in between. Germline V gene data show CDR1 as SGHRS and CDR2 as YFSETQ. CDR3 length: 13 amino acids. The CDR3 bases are TGCGCCAGCAGCTCGACTAGGGGCTATGAGCAGTTCTTC. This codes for CASSSTRGYEQFF.

The CDR3 DNA reads TGTGCCAGCAGTTGGCGCTCCTATAATTCACCCCTCCACTTT. Translating gives CASSWRSYNSPLHF. This chain links TRBV28 with TRBJ1-6; no firm D call. CDR3 length: 14 amino acids. Germline CDR1 reads MDHEN; CDR2 reads SYDVKM. V gave up 4 bases and J gave up 0 bases, with 4 bases separating them.

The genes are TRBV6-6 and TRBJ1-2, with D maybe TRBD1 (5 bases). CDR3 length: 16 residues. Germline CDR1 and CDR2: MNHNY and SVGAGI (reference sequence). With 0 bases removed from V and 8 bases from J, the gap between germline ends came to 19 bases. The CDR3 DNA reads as TGTGCCAGCAGTTACTCGGCGGGACCGCCATCGGAAGGCTACACCTTC. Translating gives CASSYSAGPPSEGYTF.

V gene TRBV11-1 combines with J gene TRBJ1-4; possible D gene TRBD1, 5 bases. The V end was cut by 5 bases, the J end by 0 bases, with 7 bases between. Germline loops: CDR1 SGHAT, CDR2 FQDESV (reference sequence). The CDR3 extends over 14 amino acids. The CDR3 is CASSDSTTNEKLFF. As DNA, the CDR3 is TGTGCCAGCAGCGACAGTACAACTAATGAAAAACTGTTTTTT.

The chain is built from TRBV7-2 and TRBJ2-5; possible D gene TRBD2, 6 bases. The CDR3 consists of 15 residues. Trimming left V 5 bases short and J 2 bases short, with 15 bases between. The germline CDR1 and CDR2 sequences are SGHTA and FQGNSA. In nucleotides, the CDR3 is TGTGCCAGCAGCCTAGGGAGGTTAAGGCAAGAGACCCAGTACTTC. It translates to CASSLGRLRQETQYF.

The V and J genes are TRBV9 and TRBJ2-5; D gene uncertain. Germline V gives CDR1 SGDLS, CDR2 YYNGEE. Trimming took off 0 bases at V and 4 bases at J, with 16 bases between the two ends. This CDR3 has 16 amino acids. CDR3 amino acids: CASSVGNLDSSETQYF. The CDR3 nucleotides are TGTGCCAGCAGCGTAGGAAATCTAGATTCTTCAGAGACCCAGTACTTC.

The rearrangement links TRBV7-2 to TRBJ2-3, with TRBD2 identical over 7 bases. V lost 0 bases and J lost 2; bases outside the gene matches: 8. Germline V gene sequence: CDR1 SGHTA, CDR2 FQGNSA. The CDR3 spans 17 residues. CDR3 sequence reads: CASSLAGGRALTDTQYF. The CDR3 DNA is TGTGCCAGCAGCTTAGCGGGGGGGAGGGCCCTCACAGATACGCAGTATTTT.

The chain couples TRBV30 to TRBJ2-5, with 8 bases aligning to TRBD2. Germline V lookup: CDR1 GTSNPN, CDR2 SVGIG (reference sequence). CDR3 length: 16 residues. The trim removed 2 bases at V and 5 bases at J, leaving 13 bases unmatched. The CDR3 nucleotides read TGTGCCTGGAGTCCTGGAGGGCCGGGAGGGCCTGAGACCCAGTACTTC. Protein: CAWSPGGPGGPETQYF.

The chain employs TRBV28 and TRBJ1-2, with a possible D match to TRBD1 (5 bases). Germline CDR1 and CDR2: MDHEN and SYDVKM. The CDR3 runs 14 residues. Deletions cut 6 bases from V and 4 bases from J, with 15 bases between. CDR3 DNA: TGTGCCAGCAGCCCACCGGGGACTCGCTATGGCTACACCTTC. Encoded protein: CASSPPGTRYGYTF.